Each of the 3 T cell receptor beta chains below was sequenced from the same sample in a study of T cell responses to AZD1222 COVID-19 vaccine. Profiling relied on immunoSEQ multiplex PCR, and the TCRdb table lists in-frame clones only, not all of them. The profile shows about 150,000 clones, about 90% of them singletons. Sample: peripheral blood, taken on day 0 of MenACWY control vaccination. The source of these receptors is an adult in good health.

This chain joins TRBV19 and TRBJ2-1; tentatively, D is TRBD1 or TRBD2 (8 bases each). Germline CDR1 is LNHDA and CDR2 is SQIVND (reference sequence). The CDR3 is 20 residues long. The V end was cut by 5 bases, the J end by 0 bases, with 26 bases between. The CDR3 region is CASSGSTGDWREASYNEQFF. Written as DNA, the CDR3 is TGTGCCAGTAGTGGGTCGACAGGGGATTGGCGGGAGGCCTCCTACAATGAGCAGTTCTTC.

V is TRBV3-1 (or the pseudogene TRBV3-2) and J is TRBJ2-3, with TRBD2 identical over 11 bases. The CDR3 loop spans 16 amino acids. The germline CDR1 and CDR2 sequences are LGHDT and YNNKEL (reference sequence). J was trimmed by 3 bases and V by 4 bases; bases with no gene match: 6. The CDR3, as DNA: TGTGCCAGCAGCCCCATAGCGGGAGGGCCTACAGATACGCAGTATTTT. Translated, it gives CASSPIAGGPTDTQYF.

J is TRBJ1-5 and V is TRBV6-5; D gene unclear. CDR1 and CDR2 (germline): MNHEY, SVGAGI. The V end lost 0 bases, the J end lost 2 bases, and 11 bases lay between the germline ends. The CDR3 runs to 16 residues. As DNA, the CDR3 is TGTGCCAGCAGTTACTCGGGCTCCGGTGGCAATCAGCCCCAGCATTTT. This translates into CASSYSGSGGNQPQHF.